These 32 T cell receptor beta chains were sequenced from one sample in a study of blood T cell repertoires in COVID-19. Generated by immunoSEQ multiplex PCR, the TCRdb table keeps only in-frame clones and is missing some. The sample has 100,000 to 150,000 clones, approximately 83% seen once. The sample was peripheral blood. These receptors came from a man aged 55 to 70 with acute or convalescent COVID-19.

The chain joins TRBV10-3 to TRBJ2-5; D not resolved. CDR3 size: 14 residues. V lost 6 bases and J lost 5, with 16 bases in between. CDR1 ENHRY and CDR2 SYGVKD come from the germline V gene. The CDR3 DNA reads as TGTGCCATCAGGAAAGAAGACGGCAGGGAGACCCAGTACTTC. This gives the protein CAIRKEDGRETQYF.

V gene TRBV5-1 combines with J gene TRBJ2-2; TRBD2 matches at 8 bases. This CDR3 is 16 amino acids long. The V gene's germline CDR1 is SGHRS and CDR2 YFSETQ. J lost 0 bases, V lost 7 bases, and 8 bases had no gene match. The DNA for the CDR3 is TGCGCCAGCCGCCTGGTTAGCGGGACGAACACCGGGGAGCTGTTTTTT. This translates into CASRLVSGTNTGELFF.

The genes are TRBV28 and TRBJ1-4; no firm D call. The CDR3 runs to 14 residues. The germline gives CDR1 MDHEN, CDR2 SYDVKM. Trimming removed 3 bases from V and 10 bases from J, with 15 bases in between. The CDR3 bases are TGTGCCAGCAGTTTTAATGTGGCGGTCGCAAAACTGTTTTTT. This translates into CASSFNVAVAKLFF.

The rearrangement uses TRBV15 and TRBJ2-5; D remains unclear. The germline V and J ends were trimmed by 7 bases and 2 bases, with 14 bases remaining between them. This CDR3 spans 14 amino acids. Looked up from germline, CDR1 is LNHNV and CDR2 is YYDKDF (reference sequence). The CDR3 region is CATKQVAVQETQYF. In DNA form, the CDR3 reads TGTGCCACCAAGCAGGTGGCAGTTCAAGAGACCCAGTACTTC. The whole variable domain, filled in from reference TRBV15 and TRBJ2-5, reads DAMVIQNPRYQVTQFGKPVTLSCSQTLNHNVMYWYQQKSSQAPKLLFHYYDKDFNNEADTPDNFQSRRPNTSFCFLDIRSPGLGDTAMYLCATKQVAVQETQYFGPGTRLLVL.

CDR3 nucleotides: TGCGCCAGCAGCTGGGCAGGGCGGACTGAAGCTTTCTTT. The encoded protein is CASSWAGRTEAFF. V is TRBV5-1 and J is TRBJ1-1, with D perhaps matching TRBD1 (5 bases). The CDR3 loop spans 13 amino acids. V lost 3 bases, J lost 5 bases, and 11 bases lay in between. Per the germline V gene, CDR1 is SGHRS and CDR2 is YFSETQ.

The count of this clone is one. The rearrangement links TRBV7-8 to TRBJ1-1; tentatively, D is TRBD1 (5 bases). CDR3 size: 14 residues. The germline gives CDR1 SGHVS, CDR2 FQNEAQ. V was trimmed by 6 bases and J by 2 bases, leaving 13 bases between them. CDR3 in amino acids: CASRSLGGNTEAFF. The CDR3 DNA sequence: TGTGCCAGCAGATCTCTGGGGGGAAACACTGAAGCTTTCTTT.

The chain couples TRBV5-1 to TRBJ2-7; D possibly corresponds to TRBD1 (5 bases). This CDR3 region has 13 residues. With 4 bases removed from V and 6 bases from J, the gap between germline ends came to 14 bases. CDR1 and CDR2 from the germline V gene are SGHRS and YFSETQ. The DNA for the CDR3 is TGCGCCAGCAGCCCTTACAGGCCCGTCGAGCAGTACTTC. It translates to CASSPYRPVEQYF.

The chain combines TRBV19 with TRBJ2-2; D remains unclear. Trimming pared 4 bases from V and 5 bases from J, leaving 8 bases between. This CDR3 spans 13 amino acids. Germline V lookup: CDR1 LNHDA, CDR2 SQIVND (reference sequence). The CDR3 is CASSNPGTGELFF. CDR3 coding DNA: TGTGCCAGTAGTAACCCGGGTACCGGGGAGCTGTTTTTT.

This chain joins TRBV19 and TRBJ2-7; unclear D gene. The CDR3 contains 13 residues. Germline loops: CDR1 LNHDA, CDR2 SQIVND (reference sequence). V was cut by 6 bases and J by 2 bases, with 11 bases left in between. The CDR3 loop is CASSVGYPYEQYF. The CDR3 nucleotides read TGTGCCAGTAGCGTCGGGTACCCCTACGAGCAGTACTTC.

The V gene is TRBV18, the J gene TRBJ2-1; D not resolved. CDR1 KGHSH and CDR2 LQKENI come from the germline V gene. The CDR3 sequence is 13 residues long. Trimming shortened V by 4 bases and J by 5 bases, and 9 bases separated the two germline ends. The CDR3 sequence: CASSQQVNNEQFF. The CDR3 DNA reads TGTGCCAGCTCACAACAAGTAAACAATGAGCAGTTCTTC.

J is TRBJ2-7 and V is TRBV28; TRBD2 agrees at 7 bases. Per the germline V gene, CDR1 is MDHEN and CDR2 is SYDVKM. Trimming took 6 bases from V and 1 from J; bases not matched to a gene: 27. CDR3 length equals 21 residues. CDR3 protein: CASRLSPRVAGFQRGSYEQYF. DNA of the CDR3: TGTGCCAGCAGGCTGTCCCCGCGGGTAGCGGGCTTCCAACGGGGGTCCTACGAGCAGTACTTC.

V is TRBV7-8 and J is TRBJ2-5; D is perhaps TRBD1 (6 bases). From germline, CDR1 is SGHVS and CDR2 FQNEAQ. Trimming pared 4 bases from V and 5 bases from J, leaving 20 bases between. This CDR3 has 16 residues. Written as DNA, the CDR3 is TGTGCCAGCAGCTACAGGGACGGAGGCGAAAGGGAGACCCAGTACTTC. This encodes CASSYRDGGERETQYF.

This clone was recorded only once. The V and J genes are TRBV27 and TRBJ1-5, with 9 bases aligning to TRBD1. J was trimmed by 5 bases and V by 5 bases; bases with no gene match: 7. CDR1 and CDR2 (germline): MNHEY, SMNVEV (reference sequence). CDR3 length: 15 amino acids. This chain's CDR3 is CASSGRQGGDQPQHF. In DNA, the CDR3 is TGTGCCAGCAGTGGACGACAGGGGGGGGATCAGCCCCAGCATTTT.

The chain links TRBV9 to TRBJ2-1; D gene unclear. This CDR3 has 14 amino acids. V lost 3 bases and J 6 bases, leaving 13 bases between the germline ends. The germline V gene encodes CDR1 SGDLS and CDR2 YYNGEE. The chain's CDR3 is CASSEPVGVNEQFF. CDR3 bases: TGTGCCAGCAGCGAGCCCGTTGGTGTCAATGAGCAGTTCTTC.

The chain uses TRBV19 and TRBJ2-7; possibly TRBD2 for D (5 bases). Germline V CDR1 and CDR2: LNHDA, SQIVND (reference sequence). This CDR3 contains 14 residues. Trimming shortened V by 5 bases and J by 3 bases, and 14 bases separated the two germline ends. The CDR3 DNA follows: TGTGCCAGTAGTTTCGGGCCGGGGAACTACGAGCAGTACTTC. Its protein product is CASSFGPGNYEQYF.

The chain recombines TRBV5-4 with TRBJ2-1; 7 bases fit TRBD2. This CDR3 comprises 15 residues. V dropped 10 bases and J dropped 0; count of bases not matched to a gene: 10. Germline CDR1 and CDR2: SGHNT and YYREEE (reference sequence). Here the CDR3 reads CALRNGGSSYNEQFF. In DNA, the CDR3 is TGTGCCTTACGAAACGGGGGGAGCTCCTACAATGAGCAGTTCTTC.

DNA of the CDR3: TGTGCCAGCTCACCACTATACGCGGGCTCCCTTGAGCCCCAGCATTTT. Its protein is CASSPLYAGSLEPQHF. The gene calls are TRBV18 and TRBJ1-5; D is unresolved. The V gene lost 1 base and the J gene lost 8 bases, with 18 bases spanning the gap. The CDR3 sequence is 16 residues long. Germline CDR1 and CDR2: KGHSH and LQKENI.

The rearrangement joins TRBV9 to TRBJ1-1; tentative D call: TRBD1 (6 bases). The germline CDR1 and CDR2 sequences are SGDLS and YYNGEE. Trimming shortened V by 3 bases and J by 1 base, and 7 bases separated the two germline ends. The CDR3 covers 13 residues. Written as DNA, the CDR3 is TGTGCCAGCAGCGCGGACAGGAACACTGAAGCTTTCTTT. It codes for CASSADRNTEAFF.

This clone was observed a single time. The V call is TRBV6-2 or TRBV6-3, the J call TRBJ2-7; D may be TRBD1 (5 bases). CDR3 size: 16 residues. V was shortened by 0 bases and J by 0 bases, with 12 bases between the two germline ends. Germline CDR1 reads MNHEY; CDR2 reads SVGEGT. CDR3 coding DNA: TGTGCCAGCAGTTACTCTCGCCAGGGCCTCTCCTACGAGCAGTACTTC. Its protein product is CASSYSRQGLSYEQYF.

The chain is built from TRBV11-1 and TRBJ2-1; D might be TRBD2 (5 bases). V was cut by 5 bases and J by 7 bases, with 12 bases left in between. This CDR3 is built from 13 residues. The germline V gene has CDR1 SGHAT and CDR2 FQDESV (reference sequence). The CDR3, as DNA: TGTGCCAGCAGCCGGGAATTAAGAAATGAGCAGTTCTTC. It translates to CASSRELRNEQFF.

The V call is TRBV24-1, the J call TRBJ2-1; D is perhaps TRBD2 (5 bases). V was cut by 4 bases and J by 7 bases, with 16 bases left in between. This CDR3 spans 15 amino acids. The germline V gene has CDR1 KGHDR and CDR2 SFDVKD. DNA of the CDR3: TGTGCCACCAGTGAACCGGGTGACGGGAAAAATGAGCAGTTCTTC. Translating gives CATSEPGDGKNEQFF.

V usage is TRBV2 and J usage is TRBJ1-3; 9 bases are a match to TRBD1. This CDR3 has 16 amino acids. V lost 3 bases, J lost 0 bases, and 3 bases stayed unmatched. CDR1 SNHLY and CDR2 FYNNEI come from the germline V gene. The DNA of the CDR3 is TGTGCCAGCAGTGAGAGACAGGGGGGCTCTGGAAACACCATATATTTT. This sequence encodes CASSERQGGSGNTIYF.

The chain links TRBV5-4 to TRBJ1-6; D is undetermined. Trimming cost V 0 bases and J 6 bases, with 7 bases left between them. The germline V gene has CDR1 SGHNT and CDR2 YYREEE (reference sequence). The CDR3 is 14 amino acids. The CDR3 DNA sequence: TGTGCCAGCAGCTTGGGACTCAGTAATTCACCCCTCCACTTT. This encodes CASSLGLSNSPLHF.

The chain recombines TRBV2 with TRBJ2-1, with 10 bases lining up with TRBD1. Germline V lookup: CDR1 SNHLY, CDR2 FYNNEI. The CDR3 consists of 15 residues. V dropped 4 bases and J dropped 2; count of bases not matched to a gene: 2. CDR3 DNA: TGTGCCAGCAGTGCTGACAGGGGGCCCTACAATGAGCAGTTCTTC. Translation: CASSADRGPYNEQFF.

In DNA, the CDR3 is TGTGCCAGCAGTCCTCCCCACGCTCTAGCGGGGAGCTCCTACAATGAGCAGTTCTTC. Its protein product is CASSPPHALAGSSYNEQFF. The chain links TRBV6-6 to TRBJ2-1; TRBD2 aligns across 9 bases. V shed 5 bases, J shed 0 bases, and the junction held 14 bases outside the gene matches. This CDR3 spans 19 amino acids. The germline CDR1 and CDR2 sequences are MNHNY and SVGAGI (reference sequence).

The genes are TRBV5-4 and TRBJ2-7; TRBD2 matches 10 bases. With V trimmed by 4 bases and J by 5 bases, 9 bases remained unmatched. Germline loops: CDR1 SGHNT, CDR2 YYREEE (reference sequence). The CDR3 contains 15 residues. CDR3 bases: TGTGCCAGCAGCGGACCTAGCGGGAGATCCGACGAGCAGTACTTC. Translation: CASSGPSGRSDEQYF.

This chain joins TRBV27 and TRBJ2-3; D might be TRBD2 (5 bases). V lost 7 bases and J lost 3, with 17 bases in between. The CDR3 extends over 15 amino acids. Germline CDR1 and CDR2: MNHEY and SMNVEV (reference sequence). Written as DNA, the CDR3 is TGTGCCAGCACCCACCGAGGGCGAGGGACAGATACGCAGTATTTT. Its translation is CASTHRGRGTDTQYF.

The V and J genes are TRBV7-3 and TRBJ2-1; 14 bases agree with TRBD2. Germline assignment: CDR1 SGHTA and CDR2 FQGTGA. The junction had 12 bases not matched to a gene; V was cut back by 5 bases and J by 6 bases. This CDR3 has 18 amino acids. The CDR3 DNA reads as TGTGCCAGCAGCCTCGGGACTAGCGGGAGTCCCCTGTTCAATGAGCAGTTCTTC. Residues: CASSLGTSGSPLFNEQFF. Drawing the rest from reference TRBV7-3 and TRBJ2-1, the complete variable domain is GAGVSQTPSNKVTEKGKYVELRCDPISGHTALYWYRQSLGQGPEFLIYFQGTGAADDSGLPNDRFFAVRPEGSVSTLKIQRTERGDSAVYLCASSLGTSGSPLFNEQFFGPGTRLTVL.

This clone was found once. This chain joins TRBV18 and TRBJ2-5; 13 bases map to TRBD2. J was trimmed by 4 bases and V by 3 bases; bases with no gene match: 11. CDR1 KGHSH and CDR2 LQKENI come from the germline V gene. CDR3 length equals 18 residues. The CDR3 DNA reads as TGTGCCAGCTCACCTCCCCTCTCCCGACTAGCGGGAGGAGAGACCCAGTACTTC. Amino acids: CASSPPLSRLAGGETQYF.

A note on this clone: Other DNA sequences from this sample encode an identical CDR3 as well. The rearrangement uses TRBV5-1 and TRBJ2-7; 7 bases fit TRBD1. V was pared by 0 bases and J by 4 bases, with 4 bases of the junction left unmatched. The CDR3 extends over 14 amino acids. The germline V gene has CDR1 SGHRS and CDR2 YFSETQ. The CDR3 loop is CASSLEGAGYEQYF. In DNA form, the CDR3 reads TGCGCCAGCAGCTTGGAGGGGGCGGGTTACGAGCAGTACTTC.

The V gene is TRBV15, the J gene TRBJ1-5; D is perhaps TRBD1 (5 bases). This CDR3 has 16 amino acids. Germline V gene sequence: CDR1 LNHNV, CDR2 YYDKDF (reference sequence). Trimming left V 0 bases short and J 4 bases short, with 13 bases between. CDR3 nucleotides: TGTGCCACCAGCAGAGAAGCCGCTGGGGCAAATCAGCCCCAGCATTTT. Protein product: CATSREAAGANQPQHF. The variable domain in full, with the rest retrieved from reference TRBV15 and TRBJ1-5, is DAMVIQNPRYQVTQFGKPVTLSCSQTLNHNVMYWYQQKSSQAPKLLFHYYDKDFNNEADTPDNFQSRRPNTSFCFLDIRSPGLGDTAMYLCATSREAAGANQPQHFGDGTRLSIL.

The chain employs TRBV19 and TRBJ2-1, with 8 bases aligning to TRBD2. This CDR3 contains 16 residues. V dropped 5 bases and J dropped 9; count of bases not matched to a gene: 15. Germline V gene data show CDR1 as LNHDA and CDR2 as SQIVND (reference sequence). The CDR3 region is CASSPAHGGGLGEQFF. CDR3 nucleotides: TGTGCCAGTAGTCCGGCCCATGGCGGGGGGTTGGGTGAGCAGTTCTTC.